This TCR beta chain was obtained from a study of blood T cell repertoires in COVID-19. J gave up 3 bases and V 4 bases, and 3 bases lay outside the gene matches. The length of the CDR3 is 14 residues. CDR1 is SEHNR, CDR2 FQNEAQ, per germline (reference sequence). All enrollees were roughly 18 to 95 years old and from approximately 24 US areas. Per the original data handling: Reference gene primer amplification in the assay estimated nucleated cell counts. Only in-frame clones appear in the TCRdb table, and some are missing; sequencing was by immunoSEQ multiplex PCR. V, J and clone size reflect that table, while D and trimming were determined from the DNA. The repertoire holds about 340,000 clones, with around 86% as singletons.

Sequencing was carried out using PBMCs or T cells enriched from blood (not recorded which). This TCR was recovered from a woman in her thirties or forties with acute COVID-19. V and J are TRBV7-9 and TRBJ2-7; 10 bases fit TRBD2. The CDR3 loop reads CASSSGLANYEQYF. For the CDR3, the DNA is TGTGCCAGCAGCTCGGGACTAGCGAACTACGAGCAGTACTTC.